Sequencing of this TCR beta chain was carried out in a study of blood T cell repertoires in COVID-19. Study-level background: Sites in the United States, Italy and Spain provided acute and convalescent COVID-19 samples. PBMCs, B-cell-depleted T cells, or T cells provided the cDNA or gDNA that made up the material.

Original handling: Estimation of nucleated cell counts relied on the amplification of reference gene primers. Assay used: immunoSEQ multiplex PCR; TCRdb lists only in-frame clones, some missing. V, J and clone size derive from that table, while D and trimming were established from the DNA sequence. Here the sample spans about 59,000 clones, around 70% being singletons. Germline assignment: CDR1 SGHDT and CDR2 YYEEEE. V was clipped by 0 bases and J by 5 bases, with 12 bases between them. The CDR3 totals 15 residues. This clonotype originated in a woman in her seventies with acute or convalescent COVID-19. Sequenced input: peripheral blood. The V and J genes are TRBV5-6 and TRBJ2-4; D ambiguous. The CDR3 spells CASSLGYRSQNIQYF. The CDR3 DNA reads TGTGCCAGCAGCTTGGGATATCGGTCTCAAAACATTCAGTACTTC.